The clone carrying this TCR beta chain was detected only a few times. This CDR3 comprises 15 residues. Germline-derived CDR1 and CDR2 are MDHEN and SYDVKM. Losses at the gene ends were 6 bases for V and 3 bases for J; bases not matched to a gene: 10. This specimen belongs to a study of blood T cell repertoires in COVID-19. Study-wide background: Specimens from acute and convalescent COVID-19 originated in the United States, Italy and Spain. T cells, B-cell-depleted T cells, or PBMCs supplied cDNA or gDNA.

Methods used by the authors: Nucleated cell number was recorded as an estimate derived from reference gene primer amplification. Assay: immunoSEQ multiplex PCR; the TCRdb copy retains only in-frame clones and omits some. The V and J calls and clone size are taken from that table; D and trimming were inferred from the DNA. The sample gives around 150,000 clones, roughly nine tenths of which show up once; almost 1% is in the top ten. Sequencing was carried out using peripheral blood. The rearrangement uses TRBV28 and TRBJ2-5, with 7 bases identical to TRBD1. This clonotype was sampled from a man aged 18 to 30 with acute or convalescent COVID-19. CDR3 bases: TGTGCCAGCAGAATTATGGGACAGAGAAAAGAGACCCAGTACTTC. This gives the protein CASRIMGQRKETQYF.